Below are 17 T cell receptor beta chains sequenced from a single sample in a study of cytomegalovirus exposure and HLA in healthy donors. The PCR employed 60 Vbeta primers together with 13 Jbeta primers. Profiling relied on immunoSEQ multiplex PCR, and the TCRdb table lists in-frame clones only, not all of them. The data show approximately 130,000 clones, around 70% seen once. Sequenced sample: PBMCs. These TCRs come from a human donor in good health.

The chain has TRBV6-5 and TRBJ2-7; 8 positions match TRBD1. CDR1 is MNHEY and CDR2 is SVGAGI in the germline V gene. The CDR3 extends over 15 amino acids. Germline trimming cut 2 bases from V and 4 bases from J; bases unmatched to any gene: 7. DNA of the CDR3: TGTGCCAGCAGTTACGGTTCGACAGGGGCTTACGAGCAGTACTTC. Translated: CASSYGSTGAYEQYF.

This chain links TRBV6-1 with TRBJ2-7; 10 positions agree with TRBD2. The CDR3 has 15 residues. CDR1 and CDR2 from the germline V gene are MNHNS and SASEGT. After removal of 6 bases from V and 1 base from J, the junction contained 6 bases not matched to a gene. The CDR3 DNA reads as TGTGCCAGCAGAGGAGCGGGAGGGAGGTCCTACGAGCAGTACTTC. It codes for CASRGAGGRSYEQYF.

This clone has only one observation. This chain uses TRBV5-1 with TRBJ2-1; 11 bases map to TRBD2. The V gene end was trimmed by 4 bases and the J gene end by 7 bases; junction bases not matched to a gene: 10. Per the germline V gene, CDR1 is SGHRS and CDR2 is YFSETQ. CDR3 length equals 16 residues. CDR3 protein: CASSHQIAGGRNEQFF. The CDR3, as DNA: TGCGCCAGCAGCCACCAAATAGCGGGAGGGCGGAATGAGCAGTTCTTC.

The count of this clone is one. The chain links TRBV10-3 to TRBJ1-1; D unresolved. The V gene's germline CDR1 is ENHRY and CDR2 SYGVKD. The CDR3 length is 15 residues. Trimming removed 0 bases from V and 2 bases from J, with 10 bases in between. CDR3 coding DNA: TGTGCCATCAGTGAGTCGCGGGTTACCAACACTGAAGCTTTCTTT. Translated: CAISESRVTNTEAFF.

V usage is TRBV7-2 and J usage is TRBJ2-3; no firm D call. Germline CDR1 reads SGHTA; CDR2 reads FQGNSA. V was pared by 3 bases and J by 1 base, with 11 bases between. This CDR3 has 15 residues. The CDR3 sequence: CASSLGRPGTDTQYF. The CDR3 DNA follows: TGTGCCAGCAGCTTGGGCCGGCCGGGCACAGATACGCAGTATTTT.

This clone was seen only a few times. The rearrangement joins TRBV5-1 to TRBJ1-2, with D possibly matching TRBD1 (5 bases). CDR1 is SGHRS and CDR2 is YFSETQ in the germline V gene. This CDR3 spans 18 amino acids. The V and J ends lost 0 bases and 2 bases respectively, with 20 bases between them. CDR3 region: CASSLAGDRLLPNYGYTF. DNA for the CDR3: TGCGCCAGCAGCTTGGCGGGGGACCGCCTGCTCCCGAACTATGGCTACACCTTC.

This clone was observed once. V usage is TRBV27 and J usage is TRBJ1-4, with TRBD1 matching over 7 bases. The CDR3 has 15 amino acids. After removal of 4 bases from V and 8 bases from J, the junction contained 10 bases not matched to a gene. The germline V gene has CDR1 MNHEY and CDR2 SMNVEV (reference sequence). The CDR3 loop reads CASSSTGAVQEKLFF. CDR3 DNA: TGTGCCAGCAGTTCCACAGGGGCGGTTCAGGAAAAACTGTTTTTT.

The CDR3, as DNA: TGTGCCAGAAGCTTCCAGGGGGCGGTGGGTGAGACCCAGTACTTC. Protein sequence: CARSFQGAVGETQYF. V usage is TRBV5-3 and J usage is TRBJ2-5, with 8 bases aligning to TRBD1. TRBV5-3 is given ORF status, its function remaining uncertain. The CDR3 consists of 15 residues. J was trimmed by 5 bases and V by 2 bases; bases with no gene match: 8.

V is TRBV2 and J is TRBJ1-5; D remains unclear. Germline values: CDR1 SNHLY, CDR2 FYNNEI. This CDR3 region has 12 residues. Trimming took 7 bases from V and 5 from J, leaving 9 bases between them. CDR3: CASNREDQPQHF. CDR3 in DNA: TGTGCCAGCAATAGGGAGGATCAGCCCCAGCATTTT.

The V gene is TRBV28, the J gene TRBJ1-3; unclear D gene. Germline CDR1 and CDR2: MDHEN and SYDVKM. V was clipped by 10 bases and J by 4 bases, with 8 bases between them. The CDR3 contains 11 residues. The chain's CDR3 is CATRGGNTIYF. The DNA of the CDR3 is TGTGCCACCCGAGGAGGAAACACCATATATTTT.

This clone was observed a few times. The chain recombines TRBV5-6 with TRBJ2-1; D might be TRBD2 (6 bases). This CDR3 is 16 amino acids long. The germline CDR1 and CDR2 sequences are SGHDT and YYEEEE. Trimming took 4 bases from V and 1 from J, leaving 15 bases between them. CDR3 in DNA: TGTGCCAGCAGCCCCCGCGTGGCGGGGTCCTACAATGAGCAGTTCTTC. Amino acids: CASSPRVAGSYNEQFF.

In this sample, this clone turned up a few times. The chain has TRBV27 and TRBJ2-3, with 8 bases matching TRBD2. The germline gives CDR1 MNHEY, CDR2 SMNVEV (reference sequence). Unmatched junction bases numbered 6, after V lost 3 bases and J lost 1 base. This CDR3 has 16 amino acids. As DNA, the CDR3 is TGTGCCAGCAGTTTCTCTAGCGGGTTCCGCACAGATACGCAGTATTTT. This translates into CASSFSSGFRTDTQYF.

This clone occurred once. This chain joins TRBV2 and TRBJ2-5; 10 nucleotides match TRBD2. Germline V gene data show CDR1 as SNHLY and CDR2 as FYNNEI. The V and J ends lost 6 bases and 5 bases, in that order; junction bases with no gene match: 12. This CDR3 contains 16 residues. The CDR3 here is CASRRTSGGGWETQYF. The CDR3 nucleotides read TGTGCCAGCAGGAGGACTAGCGGAGGGGGGTGGGAGACCCAGTACTTC. The full variable domain, its missing parts supplied by reference TRBV2 and TRBJ2-5, is EPEVTQTPSHQVTQMGQEVILRCVPISNHLYFYWYRQILGQKVEFLVSFYNNEISEKSEIFDDQFSVERPDGSNFTLKIRSTKLEDSAMYFCASRRTSGGGWETQYFGPGTRLLVL.

The chain combines TRBV6-6 with TRBJ2-5; 8 nucleotides agree with TRBD2. This CDR3 spans 14 amino acids. Per the germline V gene, CDR1 is MNHNY and CDR2 is SVGAGI (reference sequence). V was pared by 6 bases and J by 5 bases, with 8 bases of the junction left unmatched. The chain's CDR3 is CASSGGRSSETQYF. CDR3 nucleotide sequence: TGTGCCAGCAGCGGCGGGAGGAGTAGTGAGACCCAGTACTTC.

The V gene is TRBV9, the J gene TRBJ2-1, with 7 bases lining up with TRBD2. Germline loops: CDR1 SGDLS, CDR2 YYNGEE. V shed 2 bases, J shed 2 bases, and the junction held 4 bases outside the gene matches. The CDR3 totals 15 residues. CDR3 loop: CASSVSGTTYNEQFF. The CDR3 DNA is TGTGCCAGCAGCGTCTCCGGGACTACCTACAATGAGCAGTTCTTC. The whole variable domain, filled in from reference TRBV9 and TRBJ2-1, reads DSGVTQTPKHLITATGQRVTLRCSPRSGDLSVYWYQQSLDQGLQFLIQYYNGEERAKGNILERFSAQQFPDLHSELNLSSLELGDSALYFCASSVSGTTYNEQFFGPGTRLTVL.

DNA of the CDR3: TGTGCCAGTAGCAACCGGGCCGGGACTAGGGGCAATGAGCAGTTCTTC. Amino acids: CASSNRAGTRGNEQFF. V and J are TRBV19 and TRBJ2-1; the match to TRBD2 covers 8 bases. Unmatched junction bases numbered 13, after V lost 6 bases and J lost 6 bases. This CDR3 is built from 16 residues. Germline CDR1 reads LNHDA; CDR2 reads SQIVND (reference sequence).

The chain combines TRBV18 with TRBJ1-5; D not certain. CDR1 is KGHSH and CDR2 is LQKENI in the germline V gene. Trimming shortened V by 2 bases and J by 3 bases, and 14 bases separated the two germline ends. The CDR3 loop spans 16 amino acids. The CDR3 loop is CASSPGGGILNQPQHF. DNA of the CDR3: TGTGCCAGCTCACCAGGAGGCGGAATACTCAATCAGCCCCAGCATTTT. The full variable domain, its missing parts supplied by reference TRBV18 and TRBJ1-5, is NAGVMQNPRHLVRRRGQEARLRCSPMKGHSHVYWYRQLPEEGLKFMVYLQKENIIDESGMPKERFSAEFPKEGPSILRIQQVVRGDSAAYFCASSPGGGILNQPQHFGDGTRLSIL.